Presented here are 9 T cell receptor beta chains from one specimen sequenced in a study of identical twins. TCRdb re-called the 5' RACE reads through MiXCR, storing one row per CDR3 protein. The profile shows about 200,000 distinct CDR3 sequences, over 9.5% of them singletons. The sample taken for sequencing was memory T cells sorted from blood. These receptors were taken from a man aged 50-59 years in good health.

This clonotype occurred once. A much more abundant neighbour one base away suggests this may be a read error. The rearrangement links TRBV20-1 to TRBJ1-2; D is undetermined. The CDR3 length is 13 residues. Germline V gives CDR1 DFQATT, CDR2 SNEGSKA (reference sequence). CDR3 sequence: CRASGSPEDGYTF. Here the CDR3 DNA reads TGCAGAGCTAGCGGATCTCCGGAAGATGGCTACACCTTC.

At least ten counts were recorded for this clonotype. The DNA of the CDR3 is TGTGCCAGCAGTACCGGGACAGGGCGTATTGACAATCAGCCCCAGCATTTT. It specifies CASSTGTGRIDNQPQHF. The V and J genes are TRBV6-1 and TRBJ1-5, with 9 bases identical to TRBD1. Trimming cost V 5 bases and J 3 bases; bases outside gene matches: 11. Germline CDR1 is MNHNS and CDR2 is SASEGT. The CDR3 length is 17 residues.

The V call is TRBV6-2 or TRBV6-3, the J call TRBJ2-1; TRBD2 matches 8 bases. There are 16 residues in the CDR3. V shed 7 bases, J shed 3 bases, and the junction held 11 bases outside the gene matches. Germline CDR1 is MNHEY and CDR2 is SVGEGT. CDR3 amino acids: CASTPRLAGYYNEQFF. The CDR3 bases are TGTGCCAGCACCCCGCGGCTAGCGGGTTACTACAATGAGCAGTTCTTC.

This clonotype was counted many times. The chain carries TRBV2 and TRBJ1-2, with a weak D call TRBD1 (5 bases). CDR1 and CDR2 from the germline V gene are SNHLY and FYNNEI. The CDR3 loop spans 15 amino acids. V shed 1 base and J shed 4 bases, with 13 bases lying between them. CDR3 residues: CASSEGQGSGYGYTF. The CDR3 DNA reads as TGTGCCAGCAGTGAAGGGCAGGGTAGCGGCTATGGCTACACCTTC.

This clonotype was observed many times. The genes are TRBV7-2 and TRBJ2-1; D not resolved. Trimming took off 1 base at V and 0 bases at J, with 7 bases between the two ends. CDR1 SGHTA and CDR2 FQGNSA come from the germline V gene. The CDR3 length is 15 residues. CDR3 sequence: CASSLEASSYNEQFF. The CDR3 DNA is TGTGCCAGCAGCTTAGAAGCGAGCTCCTACAATGAGCAGTTCTTC. The full variable domain, rest sourced from reference TRBV7-2 and TRBJ2-1, is GAGVSQSPSNKVTEKGKDVELRCDPISGHTALYWYRQSLGQGLEFLIYFQGNSAPDKSGLPSDRFSAERTGGSVSTLTIQRTQQEDSAVYLCASSLEASSYNEQFFGPGTRLTVL.

This sequence joins TRBV6-2 or TRBV6-3 and TRBJ2-7; 7 nucleotides align to TRBD1. This CDR3 is built from 13 residues. Looked up from germline, CDR1 is MNHEY and CDR2 is SVGEGT. Trimming removed 6 bases from V and 3 bases from J; junction bases left unmatched: 5. In nucleotides, the CDR3 is TGTGCCAGCAGCGAACGGGACAGCTACGAGCAGTACTTC. Its translation: CASSERDSYEQYF.

V and J are TRBV28 and TRBJ2-7; no clear D gene. The germline CDR1 and CDR2 sequences are MDHEN and SYDVKM. This CDR3 is built from 14 residues. Trimming removed 3 bases from V and 5 bases from J, with 14 bases in between. As DNA, the CDR3 is TGTGCCAGCAGTTTTCTTCTGGGCCGCAACGAGCAGTACTTC. Its protein is CASSFLLGRNEQYF.

With respect to this clonotype: This may arise from a read error, as a much more abundant clone is one base away. The CDR3, as DNA: TGCGCCAGCAGCCCGGGACAGCACCAAGAGACCCAGTACTTC. This gives the protein CASSPGQHQETQYF. The gene calls are TRBV5-1 and TRBJ2-5, with 7 bases identical to TRBD1. The junction had 3 bases not matched to a gene; V was cut back by 4 bases and J by 0 bases. This CDR3 comprises 14 residues. Germline CDR1 is SGHRS and CDR2 is YFSETQ.

This clonotype was seen a handful of times. The rearrangement uses TRBV7-9 and TRBJ2-1; D is perhaps TRBD1 or TRBD2 (6 bases each). CDR1 SEHNR and CDR2 FQNEAQ come from the germline V gene (reference sequence). The CDR3 extends over 13 amino acids. Trimming stripped 5 bases from V and 8 bases from J, with 13 bases between. CDR3 sequence (DNA): TGTGCCAGCAGCGTCCGGGGGCTGGATGAGCAGTTCTTC. Its protein product is CASSVRGLDEQFF.